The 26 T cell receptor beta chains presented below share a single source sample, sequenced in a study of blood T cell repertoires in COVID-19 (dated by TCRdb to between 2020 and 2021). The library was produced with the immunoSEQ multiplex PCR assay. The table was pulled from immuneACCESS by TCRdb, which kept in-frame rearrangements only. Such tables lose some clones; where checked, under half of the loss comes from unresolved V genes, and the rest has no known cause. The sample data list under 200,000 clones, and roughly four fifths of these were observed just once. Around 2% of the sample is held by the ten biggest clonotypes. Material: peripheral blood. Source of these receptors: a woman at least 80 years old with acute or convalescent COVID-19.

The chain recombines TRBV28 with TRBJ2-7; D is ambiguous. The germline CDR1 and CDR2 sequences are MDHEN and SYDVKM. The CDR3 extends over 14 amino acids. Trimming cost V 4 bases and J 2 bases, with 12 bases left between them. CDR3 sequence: CASSSPLVPYEQYF. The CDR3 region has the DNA TGTGCCAGCAGTTCCCCCCTAGTGCCCTACGAGCAGTACTTC.

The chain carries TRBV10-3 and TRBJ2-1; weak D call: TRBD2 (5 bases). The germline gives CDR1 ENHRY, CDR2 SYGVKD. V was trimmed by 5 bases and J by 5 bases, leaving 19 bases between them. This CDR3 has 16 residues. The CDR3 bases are TGTGCCATCAGTATAGGGAGCCTACTAGTAGACAATGAGCAGTTCTTC. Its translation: CAISIGSLLVDNEQFF.

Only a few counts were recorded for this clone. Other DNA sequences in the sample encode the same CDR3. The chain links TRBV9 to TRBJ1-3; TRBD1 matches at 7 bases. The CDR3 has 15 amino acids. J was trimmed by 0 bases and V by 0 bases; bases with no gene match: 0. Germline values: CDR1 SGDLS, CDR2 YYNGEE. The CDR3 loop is CASSVEGASGNTIYF. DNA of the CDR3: TGTGCCAGCAGCGTAGAGGGGGCCTCTGGAAACACCATATATTTT.

CDR3 DNA: TGTGCCAGCAGCCTTGGGACTAACACCTACAATGAGCAGTTCTTC. As protein: CASSLGTNTYNEQFF. The J gene is TRBJ2-1, the V gene TRBV3-1 (or the pseudogene TRBV3-2); 7 positions match TRBD2. The CDR3 spans 15 residues. V was clipped by 4 bases and J by 2 bases; unmatched bases: 5. Germline V gene data show CDR1 as LGHDT and CDR2 as YNNKEL (reference sequence).

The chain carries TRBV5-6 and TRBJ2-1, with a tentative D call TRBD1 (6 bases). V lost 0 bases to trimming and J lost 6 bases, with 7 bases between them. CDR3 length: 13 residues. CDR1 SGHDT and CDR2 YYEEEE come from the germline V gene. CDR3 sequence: CASSLEGGNEQFF. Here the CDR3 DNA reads TGTGCCAGCAGCTTGGAAGGGGGCAATGAGCAGTTCTTC. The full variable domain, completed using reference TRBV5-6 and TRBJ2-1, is DAGVTQSPTHLIKTRGQQVTLRCSPKSGHDTVSWYQQALGQGPQFIFQYYEEEERQRGNFPDRFSGHQFPNYSSELNVNALLLGDSALYLCASSLEGGNEQFFGPGTRLTVL.

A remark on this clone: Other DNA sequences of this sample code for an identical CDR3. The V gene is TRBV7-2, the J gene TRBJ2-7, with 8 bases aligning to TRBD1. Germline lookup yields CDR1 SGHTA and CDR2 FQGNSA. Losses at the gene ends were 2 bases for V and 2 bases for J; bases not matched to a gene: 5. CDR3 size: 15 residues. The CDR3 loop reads CASSLFGTGPYEQYF. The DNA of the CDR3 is TGTGCCAGCAGCTTATTCGGGACAGGACCCTACGAGCAGTACTTC. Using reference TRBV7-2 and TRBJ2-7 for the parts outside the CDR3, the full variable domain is GAGVSQSPSNKVTEKGKDVELRCDPISGHTALYWYRQSLGQGLEFLIYFQGNSAPDKSGLPSDRFSAERTGGSVSTLTIQRTQQEDSAVYLCASSLFGTGPYEQYFGPGTRLTVT.

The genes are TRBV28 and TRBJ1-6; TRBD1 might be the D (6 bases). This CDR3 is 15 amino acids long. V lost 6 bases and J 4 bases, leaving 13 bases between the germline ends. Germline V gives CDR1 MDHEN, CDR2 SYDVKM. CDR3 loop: CASRLPGHYNSPLHF. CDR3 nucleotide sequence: TGTGCCAGCAGGCTACCGGGACATTATAATTCACCCCTCCACTTT.

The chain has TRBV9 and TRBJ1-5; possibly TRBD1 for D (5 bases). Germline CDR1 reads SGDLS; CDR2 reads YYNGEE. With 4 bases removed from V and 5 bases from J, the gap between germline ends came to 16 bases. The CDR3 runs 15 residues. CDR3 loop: CASSPEGVWDQPQHF. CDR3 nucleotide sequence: TGTGCCAGCAGCCCCGAAGGGGTTTGGGATCAGCCCCAGCATTTT.

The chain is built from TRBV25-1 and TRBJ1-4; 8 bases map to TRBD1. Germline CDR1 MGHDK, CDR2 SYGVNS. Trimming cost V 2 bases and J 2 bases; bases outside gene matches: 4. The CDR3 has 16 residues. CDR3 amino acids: CASSEPSGGTNEKLFF. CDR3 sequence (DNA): TGTGCCAGCAGTGAACCTTCAGGGGGCACTAATGAAAAACTGTTTTTT.

CDR3 sequence reads: CASSVQAGGGTSTDTQYF. The CDR3 nucleotides read TGCGCCAGCAGCGTCCAGGCGGGCGGGGGCACTAGCACAGATACGCAGTATTTT. This chain links TRBV5-1 with TRBJ2-3, with D possibly TRBD2 on 7 matching bases. V shed 4 bases and J shed 0 bases, with 21 bases lying between them. Germline V gene sequence: CDR1 SGHRS, CDR2 YFSETQ. The CDR3 loop spans 18 amino acids. Full variable domain (rest looked up from reference TRBV5-1 and TRBJ2-3): KAGVTQTPRYLIKTRGQQVTLSCSPISGHRSVSWYQQTPGQGLQFLFEYFSETQRNKGNFPGRFSGRQFSNSRSEMNVSTLELGDSALYLCASSVQAGGGTSTDTQYFGPGTRLTVL.

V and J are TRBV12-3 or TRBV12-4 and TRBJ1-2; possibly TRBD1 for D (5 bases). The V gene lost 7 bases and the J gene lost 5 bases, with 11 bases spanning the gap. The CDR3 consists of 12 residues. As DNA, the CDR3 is TGTGCCAGCACGGAGGGGTTATATGGCTACACCTTC. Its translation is CASTEGLYGYTF.

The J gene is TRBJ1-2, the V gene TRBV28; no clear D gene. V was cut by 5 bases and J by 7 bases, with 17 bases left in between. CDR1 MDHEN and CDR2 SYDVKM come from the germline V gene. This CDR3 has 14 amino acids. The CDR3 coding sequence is TGTGCCAGCAGTCCACCCGGACTGAGCATTGGCTACACCTTC. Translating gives CASSPPGLSIGYTF.

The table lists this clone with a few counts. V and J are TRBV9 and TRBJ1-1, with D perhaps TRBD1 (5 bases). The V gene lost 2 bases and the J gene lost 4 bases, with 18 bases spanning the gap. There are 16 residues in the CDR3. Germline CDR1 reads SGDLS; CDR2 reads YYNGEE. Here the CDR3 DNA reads TGTGCCAGCAGCGTGGGTCAGGGCTTCCCCCCCACTGAAGCTTTCTTT. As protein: CASSVGQGFPPTEAFF.

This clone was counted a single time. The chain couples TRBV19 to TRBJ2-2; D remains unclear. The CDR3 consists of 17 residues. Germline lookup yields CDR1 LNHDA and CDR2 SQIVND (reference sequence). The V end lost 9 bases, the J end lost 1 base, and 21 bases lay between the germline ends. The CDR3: CASSSSISPGNTGELFF. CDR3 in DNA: TGTGCCAGCAGCAGTAGTATAAGTCCAGGGAACACCGGGGAGCTGTTTTTT.

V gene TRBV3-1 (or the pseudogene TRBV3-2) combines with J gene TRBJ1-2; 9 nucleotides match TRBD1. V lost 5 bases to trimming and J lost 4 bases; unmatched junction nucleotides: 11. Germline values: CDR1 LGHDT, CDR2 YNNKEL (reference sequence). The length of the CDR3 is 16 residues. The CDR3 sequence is CASSYVPGQGSYGYTF. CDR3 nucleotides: TGTGCCAGCAGCTACGTCCCGGGACAGGGATCCTATGGCTACACCTTC.

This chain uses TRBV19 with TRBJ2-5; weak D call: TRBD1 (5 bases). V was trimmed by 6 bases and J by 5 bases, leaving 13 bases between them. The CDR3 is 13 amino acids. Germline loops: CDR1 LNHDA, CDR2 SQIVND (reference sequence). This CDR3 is CASRPGSRETQYF. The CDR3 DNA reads TGTGCCAGTAGACCAGGGTCTCGGGAGACCCAGTACTTC.

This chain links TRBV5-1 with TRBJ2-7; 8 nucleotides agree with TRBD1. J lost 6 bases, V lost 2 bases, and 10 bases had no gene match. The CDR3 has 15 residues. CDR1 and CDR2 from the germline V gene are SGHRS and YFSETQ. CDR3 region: CASSLNRQGMGEQYF. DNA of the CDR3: TGCGCCAGCAGCTTAAATCGACAGGGGATGGGCGAGCAGTACTTC.

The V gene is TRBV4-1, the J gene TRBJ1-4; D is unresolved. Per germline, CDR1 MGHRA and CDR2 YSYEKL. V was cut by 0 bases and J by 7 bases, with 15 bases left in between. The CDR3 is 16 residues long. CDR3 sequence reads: CASSQELRGVGEKLFF. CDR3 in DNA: TGCGCCAGCAGCCAAGAATTAAGAGGAGTGGGTGAAAAACTGTTTTTT.

The CDR3 protein is CASSPGQGALGYTF. The CDR3 region has the DNA TGTGCCAGTAGTCCGGGACAGGGAGCTTTGGGCTACACCTTC. The rearrangement uses TRBV19 and TRBJ1-2, with TRBD1 identical over 9 bases. Germline CDR1 reads LNHDA; CDR2 reads SQIVND (reference sequence). The CDR3 is 14 residues long. V lost 5 bases to trimming and J lost 8 bases; unmatched junction nucleotides: 9.

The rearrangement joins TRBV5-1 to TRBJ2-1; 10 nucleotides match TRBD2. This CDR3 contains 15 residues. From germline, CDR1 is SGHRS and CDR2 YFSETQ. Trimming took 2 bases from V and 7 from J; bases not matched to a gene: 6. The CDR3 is CASSFEAGGPNEQFF. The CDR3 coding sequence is TGCGCCAGCAGCTTCGAAGCGGGAGGGCCTAATGAGCAGTTCTTC. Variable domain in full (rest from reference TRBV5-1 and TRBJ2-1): KAGVTQTPRYLIKTRGQQVTLSCSPISGHRSVSWYQQTPGQGLQFLFEYFSETQRNKGNFPGRFSGRQFSNSRSEMNVSTLELGDSALYLCASSFEAGGPNEQFFGPGTRLTVL.

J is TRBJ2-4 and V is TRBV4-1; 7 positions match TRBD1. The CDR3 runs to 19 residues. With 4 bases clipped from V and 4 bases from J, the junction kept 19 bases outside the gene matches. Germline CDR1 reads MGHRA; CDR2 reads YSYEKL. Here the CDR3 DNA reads TGCGCCAGCAGCCCCGGCTCCCCAGGGGGAATTACTAGGAAAAACATTCAGTACTTC. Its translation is CASSPGSPGGITRKNIQYF.

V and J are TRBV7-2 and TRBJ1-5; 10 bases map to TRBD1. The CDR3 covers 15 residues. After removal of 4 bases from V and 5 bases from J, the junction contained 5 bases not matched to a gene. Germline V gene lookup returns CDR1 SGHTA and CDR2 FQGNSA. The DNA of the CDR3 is TGTGCCAGCAGCTCTAGGACAGGGGGGGATCAGCCCCAGCATTTT. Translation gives CASSSRTGGDQPQHF.

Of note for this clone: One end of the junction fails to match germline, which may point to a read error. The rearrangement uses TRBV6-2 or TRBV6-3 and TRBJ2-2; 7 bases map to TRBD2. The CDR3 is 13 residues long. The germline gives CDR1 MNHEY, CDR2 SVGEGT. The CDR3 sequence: CANTPELSGQLFF. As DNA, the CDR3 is TGTGCCAACACCCCCGAGCTTAGCGGGCAGCTGTTTTTT.

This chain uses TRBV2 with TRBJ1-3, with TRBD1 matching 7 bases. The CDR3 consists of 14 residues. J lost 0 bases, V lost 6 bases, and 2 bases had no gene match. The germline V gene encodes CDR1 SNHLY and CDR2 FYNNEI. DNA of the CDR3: TGTGCCAGCAGGAGGGACAGCTCTGGAAACACCATATATTTT. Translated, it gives CASRRDSSGNTIYF.

CDR3 in amino acids: CATRYKETRYEQYF. Here the CDR3 DNA reads TGTGCCACCCGATACAAGGAGACCCGCTACGAGCAGTACTTC. The chain combines TRBV21-1 with TRBJ2-7; the D call in the table, TRBD2, was not verified against the DNA. TRBV21-1 is reported as a pseudogene. This CDR3 is built from 14 residues.

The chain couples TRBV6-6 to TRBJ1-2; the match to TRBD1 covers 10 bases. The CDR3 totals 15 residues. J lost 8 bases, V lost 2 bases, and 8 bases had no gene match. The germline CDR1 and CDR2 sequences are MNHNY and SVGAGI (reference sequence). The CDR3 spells CASSYQRQGAEGYTF. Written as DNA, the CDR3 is TGTGCCAGCAGTTACCAAAGACAGGGGGCGGAAGGCTACACCTTC.